Listed below are T cell receptor beta chains from one sample, sequenced in a study of blood T cell repertoires in COVID-19. Profiling relied on immunoSEQ multiplex PCR, and the TCRdb table lists in-frame clones only, not all of them. The sample lists tens of thousands of clones, approximately 70% occurring once. Input material: peripheral blood. These receptors were collected from a woman aged 70-85 years with acute or convalescent COVID-19. CDR3s include the opening cysteine and the closing phenylalanine or tryptophan. D genes are given only for firm matches. Only part of the rows carry a size: once, few, many, or a class if the clone is expanded.

j_gene	abundance	v_gene	d_gene	CDR3nt	CDR3aa
TRBJ2-7	NA	TRBV7-2	TRBD2	TGTGCCAGCAGCTTAGAGGCGGGAGGGTACGAGCAGTACTTC	CASSLEAGGYEQYF
TRBJ2-1	NA	TRBV28	NA	TGTGCCAGCAGGAAAGGGGTGGATGAGCAGTTCTTC	CASRKGVDEQFF
TRBJ2-1	NA	TRBV7-9	TRBD2	TGTGCCAGCAGCTCCCCGCTAGCGGGGTTATGGGAGCAGTTCTTC	CASSSPLAGLWEQFF
TRBJ1-1	NA	TRBV25-1	NA	TGTGCCAGCAACAGGAACACTGAAGCTTTCTTT	CASNRNTEAFF
TRBJ1-3	NA	TRBV5-5	TRBD1	TGTGCCAGCAGCTTGGCTTGGACAGGCTCTGGAAACACCATATATTTT	CASSLAWTGSGNTIYF
TRBJ2-5	NA	TRBV19	NA	TGTGCCAGTAGCCTTGGGCAGGGTCAAGAGACCCAGTACTTC	CASSLGQGQETQYF
TRBJ2-7	NA	TRBV2	NA	TGTGCCAGCAGTGTGGTTCGGGGGACGCCCCACTTC	CASSVVRGTPHF
TRBJ2-7	few	TRBV7-8	NA	TGTGCCAGCAGCTTAGAATCCCCCGGCGGCTCTTACGAGCAGTACTTC	CASSLESPGGSYEQYF
TRBJ1-5	NA	TRBV28	TRBD1	TGTGCCAGCAGCGCCGGGACAGTGAATCAGCCCCAGCATTTT	CASSAGTVNQPQHF
TRBJ1-1	NA	TRBV20-1	NA	TGCAGTGCTAGGATGGTGGAGGCTTTCTTT	CSARMVEAFF
TRBJ2-2	NA	TRBV19	TRBD1	TGTGCCAGTAGCACAGGGGACAGCACCGGGGAGCTGTTTTTT	CASSTGDSTGELFF
TRBJ2-7	NA	TRBV27	TRBD1	TGTGCCAGCAGGGGGACAGGCGGTAACGAGCAGTACTTC	CASRGTGGNEQYF
TRBJ2-7	once	TRBV10-3	NA	TGTGCCATCAGTGAGTCGGCGGGGATTGGTGGCTACGAGCAGTACTTC	CAISESAGIGGYEQYF
TRBJ2-2	few	TRBV7-9	TRBD2	TGTGCCAGCAGCCTAGGGACTAGCGGGAGGCCGAACACCGGGGAGCTGTTTTTT	CASSLGTSGRPNTGELFF
TRBJ2-3	NA	TRBV7-2	NA	TGTGCCAGCAGCTTCAAGTTCGGGGGATTGCATACGCAGTATTTT	CASSFKFGGLHTQYF
TRBJ1-3	NA	TRBV7-2	TRBD1	TGTGCCAGCAGCTTAAGCGGGACAGGACGTGGAGACACCATATATTTT	CASSLSGTGRGDTIYF
TRBJ1-1	NA	TRBV27	NA	TGTGCCAGCAGTTCAACAGTTTATCGGGGTACTGAAGCTTTCTTT	CASSSTVYRGTEAFF
TRBJ2-2	once	TRBV6-1	NA	TGTGCCAGCAGTGAAGCGATCTCTATCACCGGGGAGCTGTTTTTT	CASSEAISITGELFF
TRBJ1-2	medium-sized	TRBV19	NA	TGTGCCAGTAGTCTCCGGGACACATACATTAACTATGGCTACACCTTC	CASSLRDTYINYGYTF
TRBJ1-2	few	TRBV2	NA	TGTGCCAGCAGTGAACGGGGGGGCCATAACTATGGCTACACCTTC	CASSERGGHNYGYTF
TRBJ2-7	NA	TRBV19	NA	TGTGCCAGTAGTACCTCAGGGCTCTACGAGCAGTACTTC	CASSTSGLYEQYF
TRBJ2-5	NA	TRBV28	TRBD2	TGTGCCAGCAGTTTATTGGGATGGGGGGGGACTAGCGGGAGGGAGATACAGACCCAGTACTTC	CASSLLGWGGTSGREIQTQYF
TRBJ2-1	NA	TRBV3-1/TRBV3-2	TRBD2	TGTGCCAGCAGCCCTCTAGCGGGGGCCTCGGATGAGCAGTTCTTC	CASSPLAGASDEQFF
TRBJ2-7	NA	TRBV7-9	NA	TGTGCCAGCAGCCAACAGATACCCCTGCACGAGCAGTACTTC	CASSQQIPLHEQYF
TRBJ2-7	NA	TRBV6-1	NA	TGTGCCAGCAGTCAGGCCTCAGGGACCTACGAGCAGTACTTC	CASSQASGTYEQYF
TRBJ2-2	NA	TRBV5-1	TRBD2	TGCGCCAGCAGACCGACTAGCGGGGTACCCGGGGAGCTGTTTTTT	CASRPTSGVPGELFF
TRBJ2-3	once	TRBV6-1	TRBD2	TGTGCCAGCAGTGCCTCGGGGACTAGCGGGAGCACAGATACGCAGTATTTT	CASSASGTSGSTDTQYF
TRBJ2-7	NA	TRBV7-2	TRBD1	TGTGCCAGCGGAAAAGGACAGGGTCGGGACGAGCAGTACTTC	CASGKGQGRDEQYF
TRBJ1-2	once	TRBV6-5	NA	TGTGCCAGCAGTTCCACGGAGATCTATGGCTACACCTTC	CASSSTEIYGYTF
TRBJ2-7	once	TRBV18	TRBD1	TGTGCCAGCTCACCAGACAGGGGCCTCAGCTCCTACGAGCAGTACTTC	CASSPDRGLSSYEQYF
TRBJ2-3	once	TRBV2	NA	TGTGCCGGGGCCGCCGATAGCACAGATACGCAGTATTTT	CAGAADSTDTQYF
TRBJ2-7	NA	TRBV6-5	TRBD1	TGTGCCAGCAGTTCCGACAGGGACCCTTTCTACGAGCAGTACTTC	CASSSDRDPFYEQYF
TRBJ2-5	NA	TRBV12-5	TRBD2	TGTGCTAGTGGCCGTGGGGGACTAGCGGGGGAAGAGACCCAGTACTTC	CASGRGGLAGEETQYF
TRBJ2-7	NA	TRBV12-2	NA	TGTGCAAGTCGCTCCCCCTCGGGGGGCCGTAACTACGAGCAGTACTTC	CASRSPSGGRNYEQYF
TRBJ1-4	NA	TRBV18	TRBD1	TGTGCCAGCTCACCGGGACAGCTTAATGAAAAACTGTTTTTT	CASSPGQLNEKLFF
TRBJ2-5	few	TRBV6-5	NA	TGTGCCAGCAGTTACGCGGTTCCTCCAGAGACCCAGTACTTC	CASSYAVPPETQYF
TRBJ1-2	NA	TRBV20-1	NA	TGCAGTGCTAGGGCACAGGATGGCTACACCTTC	CSARAQDGYTF
TRBJ1-1	NA	TRBV4-1	NA	TGCGCCAGCAGCCCTCCGGGGATAGATGCATCTGAAGCTTTCTTT	CASSPPGIDASEAFF
TRBJ2-1	many	TRBV5-1	NA	TGCGCCAGCAGCTTACAGGGCGGCAATGAGCAGTTCTTC	CASSLQGGNEQFF
TRBJ2-7	few	TRBV3-1/TRBV3-2	TRBD2	TGTGCCAGCAGCCCACCGACTAGCGGGAGCCACGAGCAGTACTTC	CASSPPTSGSHEQYF
TRBJ1-4	NA	TRBV30	TRBD1	TGTGCCTGGAGTGCCGACAGGGTTGAAAAACTGTTTTTT	CAWSADRVEKLFF
TRBJ2-1	NA	TRBV7-2	NA	TGTGCCAGCAGCTTCCAGGGGAATGAGCAGTTCTTC	CASSFQGNEQFF
TRBJ2-1	once	TRBV5-1	TRBD2	TGCGCCAGCACACTGGGTAGCGGGGGGGAATACAATGAGCAGTTCTTC	CASTLGSGGEYNEQFF
TRBJ1-2	NA	TRBV7-9	NA	TGTGCCAGCAGCTATACCCTGACAGGCCTAGGTGTTGGCTACACCTTC	CASSYTLTGLGVGYTF
TRBJ1-4	NA	TRBV11-2	NA	TGTGCCAGCAGCTTTGCGGGGAGTGTCAGGGATGATGGGGGGAAACTGTTTTTT	CASSFAGSVRDDGGKLFF
TRBJ1-1	NA	TRBV19	NA	TGTGCCAGTAGGCCTATAGTTGCTGGGGGGGACACTGAAGCTTTCTTT	CASRPIVAGGDTEAFF
TRBJ2-1	NA	TRBV5-1	TRBD2	TGCGCCAGCAGCTTGTCCGGGAGGCCAACAGTTCACAATGAGCAGTTCTTC	CASSLSGRPTVHNEQFF
TRBJ1-1	NA	TRBV2	NA	TGTGCCAGCAGGACAGAAATGAACACTGAAGCTTTCTTT	CASRTEMNTEAFF
TRBJ2-7	NA	TRBV28	NA	TGTGCCAGCAGTCCCTTCCGCGGCGAGCAGTACTTC	CASSPFRGEQYF
TRBJ2-5	NA	TRBV18	NA	TGTGCCAGCTCACCTGGCAGACAAGAGACCCAGTACTTC	CASSPGRQETQYF
TRBJ1-2	few	TRBV5-1	NA	TGCGCCAGCAGCTTGGTTGGGCAGGGAGGTGGCTACACCTTC	CASSLVGQGGGYTF
TRBJ1-5	NA	TRBV11-2	TRBD1	TGTGCCAGCAGCTCGCAACAGGGGCCACAGCATTTT	CASSSQQGPQHF